This TCR beta chain was sequenced during a study of sequential checkpoint blockade in melanoma. Across the study: Maintenance nivolumab came after either treatment sequence.

The CDR3 extends over 14 amino acids. Germline V CDR1 and CDR2: SGHVS, FQNEAQ. Trimming cost V 9 bases and J 4 bases; bases outside gene matches: 9. TCRdb's table, derived via immunoSEQ multiplex PCR, lists solely in-frame clones and lacks some. The table includes roughly 20,000 clones, 80% to 90% detected once. Treatment of the sample: randomized to nivolumab then ipilimumab (arm A) or the reverse (arm B). No patient had prior DNA-damaging chemotherapy. Sorted cells were live CD3+CD8+, lacking CD19 and CD56, from PBMCs. Sequenced material: CD8+ T cells sorted from blood (inferred from file names), taken from a patient given nivolumab and ipilimumab in sequence. This sequence originates from a human donor with melanoma. The chain has TRBV7-8 and TRBJ2-1, with 7 bases aligning to TRBD1. As DNA, the CDR3 is TGTGCCAGTAACCCGGGACAGCCTTACAATGAGCAGTTCTTC. Residues: CASNPGQPYNEQFF.